These 13 T cell receptor beta chains originate from one sample sequenced in a study of cytomegalovirus exposure and HLA in healthy donors. With 60 Vbeta and 13 Jbeta primers, the PCR was carried out. TCRdb's table, derived via immunoSEQ multiplex PCR, lists solely in-frame clones and lacks some. The sample shows 150,000 to 200,000 clones, roughly two thirds of them seen only once. Input material: PBMCs. The receptors stem from a woman in her twenties or thirties in good health and CMV-seronegative.

The CDR3 DNA reads as TGTGCCAGCAGTTGGACAGGGGGCTCCGAGACCCAGTACTTC. Translation: CASSWTGGSETQYF. This chain uses TRBV9 with TRBJ2-5, with 11 nucleotides matching TRBD1. V gave up 5 bases and J gave up 5 bases; unmatched junction bases: 5. The CDR3 has 14 amino acids. Germline assignment: CDR1 SGDLS and CDR2 YYNGEE.

V usage is TRBV9 and J usage is TRBJ2-1, with TRBD2 matching over 9 bases. This CDR3 spans 15 amino acids. The germline V gene has CDR1 SGDLS and CDR2 YYNGEE. V dropped 0 bases and J dropped 7; count of bases not matched to a gene: 5. DNA of the CDR3: TGTGCCAGCAGCGTAGCGCGCGGGAGGGGAAATGAGCAGTTCTTC. Amino acid sequence: CASSVARGRGNEQFF.

The V call is TRBV19, the J call TRBJ2-7; 9 bases agree with TRBD1. V gave up 1 base and J gave up 3 bases; unmatched junction bases: 10. This CDR3 spans 17 amino acids. Germline V gene sequence: CDR1 LNHDA, CDR2 SQIVND (reference sequence). CDR3 loop: CASSIGGRGQGIYEQYF. Written as DNA, the CDR3 is TGTGCCAGTAGTATAGGAGGCCGCGGACAGGGGATCTACGAGCAGTACTTC.

The rearrangement joins TRBV11-1 to TRBJ2-1, with D perhaps TRBD2 (7 bases). CDR3 length: 15 residues. Trimming took off 5 bases at V and 8 bases at J, with 19 bases between the two ends. Germline assignment: CDR1 SGHAT and CDR2 FQDESV (reference sequence). In nucleotides, the CDR3 is TGTGCCAGCAGCCAAGGACTAGTTAAGGGGGATGAGCAGTTCTTC. Translating it yields CASSQGLVKGDEQFF.

V gene TRBV4-1 combines with J gene TRBJ1-6; 7 nucleotides match TRBD1. The CDR3 spans 16 residues. V gave up 6 bases and J gave up 6 bases; unmatched junction bases: 11. The V gene's germline CDR1 is MGHRA and CDR2 YSYEKL. DNA for the CDR3: TGCGCCAGCAGTTCCCCTTGGACAGGCCTTAATTCACCCCTCCACTTT. Its protein is CASSSPWTGLNSPLHF.

A remark on this clone: A read error may account for a junction end that differs from germline. The rearrangement links TRBV7-7 to TRBJ2-7, with 7 bases that match TRBD2. This CDR3 spans 15 amino acids. The germline V gene encodes CDR1 SSHAT and CDR2 FNYEAQ (reference sequence). The CDR3 loop is CASSVGVAGVYEQYF. In DNA, the CDR3 is TGTGCTAGCAGCGTAGGTGTTGCGGGAGTGTACGAGCAGTACTTC.

This chain links TRBV9 with TRBJ2-3, with D perhaps matching TRBD2 (7 bases). Trimming took off 0 bases at V and 3 bases at J, with 14 bases between the two ends. From germline, CDR1 is SGDLS and CDR2 YYNGEE. The CDR3 runs to 16 residues. CDR3 sequence (DNA): TGTGCCAGCAGCGTAGGCGGGGGCCGTCGGACAGATACGCAGTATTTT. This translates into CASSVGGGRRTDTQYF.

This clone was found a few times. The chain has TRBV30 and TRBJ1-1; TRBD1 is a possible D gene (5 bases). The ends were cut back, 2 bases at V and 1 base at J, with 11 bases in the middle. CDR3 size: 14 residues. The germline CDR1 and CDR2 sequences are GTSNPN and SVGIG (reference sequence). The CDR3 reads CAWSRQGANTEAFF. The CDR3 region has the DNA TGTGCCTGGAGTCGGCAGGGCGCGAACACTGAAGCTTTCTTT.

The chain is built from TRBV28 and TRBJ1-5; TRBD1 might be the D (6 bases). V lost 4 bases and J lost 7, with 8 bases in between. Per the germline V gene, CDR1 is MDHEN and CDR2 is SYDVKM. The length of the CDR3 is 12 residues. CDR3: CASSSGVQPQHF. In nucleotides, the CDR3 is TGTGCCAGCAGTTCAGGGGTACAGCCCCAGCATTTT. Full variable domain (remainder filled in from reference TRBV28 and TRBJ1-5): DVKVTQSSRYLVKRTGEKVFLECVQDMDHENMFWYRQDPGLGLRLIYFSYDVKMKEKGDIPEGYSVSREKKERFSLILESASTNQTSMYLCASSSGVQPQHFGDGTRLSIL.

This clone was counted a few times. The CDR3 loop is CASSPLGTDRFNEQFF. CDR3 DNA: TGTGCCAGCAGCCCCTTGGGGACGGACAGGTTCAATGAGCAGTTCTTC. The chain joins TRBV27 to TRBJ2-1, with TRBD1 matching 7 bases. This CDR3 is built from 16 residues. V trimming: 6 bases; J trimming: 6 bases; junction bases outside the gene matches: 14. Germline V lookup: CDR1 MNHEY, CDR2 SMNVEV (reference sequence).

The chain employs TRBV7-9 and TRBJ1-1; D is unresolved. V was cut by 2 bases and J by 6 bases, with 16 bases left in between. Germline-derived CDR1 and CDR2 are SEHNR and FQNEAQ (reference sequence). This CDR3 region has 15 residues. In DNA form, the CDR3 reads TGTGCCAGCAGCTTATCGGTAGCTCAGAGGGCTGAAGCTTTCTTT. As protein: CASSLSVAQRAEAFF.

The rearrangement uses TRBV6-6 and TRBJ2-2; D perhaps matches TRBD2 (6 bases). The CDR3 spans 13 residues. CDR1 and CDR2 (germline): MNHNY, SVGAGI (reference sequence). Trimming took off 5 bases at V and 7 bases at J, with 11 bases between the two ends. For the CDR3, the DNA is TGTGCCAGCAGTCCCTCAGCGGGCGGGGAGCTGTTTTTT. Protein sequence: CASSPSAGGELFF.

This clone has just a few counts. The genes are TRBV10-2 and TRBJ1-5; D is perhaps TRBD1 (5 bases). This CDR3 is 15 amino acids long. Per germline, CDR1 WSHSY and CDR2 SAAADI. V was clipped by 3 bases and J by 5 bases, with 14 bases between them. The CDR3 loop is CASSDRAGSDQPQHF. CDR3 nucleotides: TGCGCCAGCAGTGATAGGGCAGGGTCCGATCAGCCCCAGCATTTT.